This T cell receptor beta chain was profiled in a study of shared clonotypes between healthy human individuals. Study-level findings and limits: Rarefaction demonstrated incomplete sorted-subset sequencing despite large depth. Across subsets, estimated richness was generally greater for naive than for memory populations. All-four-donor shared clonotypes had higher generation probabilities than non-shared clonotypes did.

This CDR3 is built from 14 residues. Germline V CDR1 and CDR2: MNHNS, SASEGT. The ends were cut back, 3 bases at V and 3 bases at J, with 11 bases in the middle. A word on this clone: The antigen remains undetermined.

Using about 190 ng DNA, around 30,000 T cell genomes, the sorted-subset replicate PCRs were run. Produced via immunoSEQ multiplex PCR; TCRdb's table is partial and in-frame only. This sample yields 2 million to 2.5 million clones, of which approximately 94% are seen a single time; 0.13% belongs to the top ten. This chain joins TRBV6-1 and TRBJ1-1, with D unresolved. Specimen: naive CD4+ T cells sorted from blood. Documented subset: CD45RA+ positively selected. The receptor was isolated from a young man in good health. CDR3 sequence reads: CASSDRSRDTEAFF. The CDR3 DNA reads as TGTGCCAGCAGTGACCGGAGTCGGGACACTGAAGCTTTCTTT.